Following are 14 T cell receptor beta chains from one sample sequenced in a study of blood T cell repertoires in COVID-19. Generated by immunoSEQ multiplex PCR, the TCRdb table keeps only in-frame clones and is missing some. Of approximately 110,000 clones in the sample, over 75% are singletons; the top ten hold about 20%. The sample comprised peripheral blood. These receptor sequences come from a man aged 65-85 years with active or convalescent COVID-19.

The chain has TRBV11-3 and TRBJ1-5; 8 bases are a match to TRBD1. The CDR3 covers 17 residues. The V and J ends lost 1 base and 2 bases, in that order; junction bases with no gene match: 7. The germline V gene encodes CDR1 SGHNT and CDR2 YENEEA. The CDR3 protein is CASSLGAGTGGNQPQHF. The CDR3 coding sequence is TGTGCCAGCAGCTTAGGAGCCGGGACAGGAGGCAATCAGCCCCAGCATTTT.

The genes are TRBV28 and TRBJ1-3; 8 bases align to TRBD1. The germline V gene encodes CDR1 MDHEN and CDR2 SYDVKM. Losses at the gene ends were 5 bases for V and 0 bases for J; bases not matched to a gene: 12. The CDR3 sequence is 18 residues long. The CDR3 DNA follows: TGTGCCAGCAGTCCCCTCCGGGACAGGCGAAGCTCTGGAAACACCATATATTTT. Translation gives CASSPLRDRRSSGNTIYF.

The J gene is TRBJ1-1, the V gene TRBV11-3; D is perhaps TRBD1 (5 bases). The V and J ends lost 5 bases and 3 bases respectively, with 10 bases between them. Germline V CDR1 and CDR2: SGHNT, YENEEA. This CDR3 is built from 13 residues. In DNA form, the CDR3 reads TGTGCCAGCAGCCTCGGAGGGGACACTGAAGCTTTCTTT. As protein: CASSLGGDTEAFF.

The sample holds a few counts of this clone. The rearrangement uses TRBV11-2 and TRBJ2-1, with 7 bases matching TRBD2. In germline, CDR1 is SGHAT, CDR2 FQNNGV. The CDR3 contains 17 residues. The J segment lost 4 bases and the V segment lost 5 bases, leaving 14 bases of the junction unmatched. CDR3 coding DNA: TGTGCCAGCAGCCGAACATCCGGGACTAACGGTTACAATGAGCAGTTCTTC. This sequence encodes CASSRTSGTNGYNEQFF.

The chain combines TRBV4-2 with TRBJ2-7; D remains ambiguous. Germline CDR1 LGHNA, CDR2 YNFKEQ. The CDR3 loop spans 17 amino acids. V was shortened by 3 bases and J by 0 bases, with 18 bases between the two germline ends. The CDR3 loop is CASSHDLSGLSSYEQYF. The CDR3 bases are TGTGCCAGCAGCCACGATTTATCAGGATTGAGCTCCTACGAGCAGTACTTC.

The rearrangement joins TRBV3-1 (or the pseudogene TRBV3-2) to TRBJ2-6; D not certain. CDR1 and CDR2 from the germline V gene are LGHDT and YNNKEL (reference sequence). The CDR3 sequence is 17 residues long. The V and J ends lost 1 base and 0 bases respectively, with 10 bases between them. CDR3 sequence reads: CASSQVQAFSGANVLTF. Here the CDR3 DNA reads TGTGCCAGCAGCCAAGTTCAGGCCTTCTCTGGGGCCAACGTCCTGACTTTC.

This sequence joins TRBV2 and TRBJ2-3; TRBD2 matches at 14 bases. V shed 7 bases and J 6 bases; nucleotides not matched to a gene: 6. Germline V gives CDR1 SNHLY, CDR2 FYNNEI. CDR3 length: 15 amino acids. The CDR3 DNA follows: TGTGCCAGCACCAGGACTAGCGGGAGGATCGATACGCAGTATTTT. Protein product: CASTRTSGRIDTQYF.

The CDR3 nucleotides read TGCGCCAGCAGCTTGGGGTTTAAGGAGGGAGGGCCTAGGTTTACTGAGCAGTTCTTC. It translates to CASSLGFKEGGPRFTEQFF. The genes are TRBV5-1 and TRBJ2-1; TRBD2 aligns across 7 bases. Germline V gene sequence: CDR1 SGHRS, CDR2 YFSETQ. The CDR3 sequence is 19 residues long. V lost 0 bases to trimming and J lost 9 bases; unmatched junction nucleotides: 21.

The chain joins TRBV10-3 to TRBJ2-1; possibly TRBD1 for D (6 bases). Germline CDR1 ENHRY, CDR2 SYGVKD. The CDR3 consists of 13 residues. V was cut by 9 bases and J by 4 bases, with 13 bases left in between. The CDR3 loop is CAISGGQYNEQFF. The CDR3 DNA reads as TGTGCCATATCAGGCGGACAGTACAATGAGCAGTTCTTC.

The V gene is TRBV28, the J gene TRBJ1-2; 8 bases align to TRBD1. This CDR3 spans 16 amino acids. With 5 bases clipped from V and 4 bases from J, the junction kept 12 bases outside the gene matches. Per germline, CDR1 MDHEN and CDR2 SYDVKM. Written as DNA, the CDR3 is TGTGCCAGCAGTCTTAGATTGGACAGGGATCCCTATGGCTACACCTTC. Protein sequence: CASSLRLDRDPYGYTF.

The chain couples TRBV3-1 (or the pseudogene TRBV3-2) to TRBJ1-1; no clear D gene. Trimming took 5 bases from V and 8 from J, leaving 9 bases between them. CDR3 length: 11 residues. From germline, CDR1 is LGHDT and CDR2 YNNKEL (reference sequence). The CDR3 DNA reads TGTGCCAGCAGCTGGAGCTACGAAGCTTTCTTT. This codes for CASSWSYEAFF.

The CDR3 DNA is TGTGCCAGCAGAGTGAAGGGGGCTACCCGTTGCGAGCAGTACTTC. It is translated as CASRVKGATRCEQYF. The V call is TRBV21-1, the J call TRBJ2-7; the D segment call TRBD1 is taken from the table without a DNA check. TRBV21-1 is a pseudogene segment. The CDR3 runs to 15 residues.

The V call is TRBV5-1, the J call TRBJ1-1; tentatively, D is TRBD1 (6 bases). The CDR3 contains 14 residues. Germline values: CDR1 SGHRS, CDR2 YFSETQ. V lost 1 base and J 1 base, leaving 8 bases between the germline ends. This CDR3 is CASSLTGTNTEAFF. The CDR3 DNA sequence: TGCGCCAGCAGCTTGACAGGGACGAACACTGAAGCTTTCTTT.

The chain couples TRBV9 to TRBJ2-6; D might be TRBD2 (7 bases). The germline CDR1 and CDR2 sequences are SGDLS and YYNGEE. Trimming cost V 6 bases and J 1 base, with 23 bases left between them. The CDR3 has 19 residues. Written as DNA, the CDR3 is TGTGCCAGCACCCGGGGGGCCGGCCGGCCGAGGTCTGGGGCCAACGTCCTGACTTTC. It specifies CASTRGAGRPRSGANVLTF.